This entry describes one T cell receptor beta chain. Methods used by the authors: From reference gene primer amplification, estimates of nucleated cell counts were derived. Only in-frame clones appear in the TCRdb table, and some are missing; sequencing was by immunoSEQ multiplex PCR. D and trimming were read from the DNA, whereas the V and J calls and clone size are those reported in that table. The table lists tens of thousands of clones, less than 95% of them singletons, with approximately 8% in the top ten. The data are from a study of blood T cell repertoires in COVID-19. The wider study: T cells, B-cell-depleted T cells, or PBMCs provided the cDNA or gDNA that served as material.

Germline CDR1 SEHNR, CDR2 FQNEAQ (reference sequence). The CDR3 is 16 residues long. Between the trimmed V and J ends, which lost 1 base and 13 bases, there was a span of 22 bases. The chain joins TRBV7-9 to TRBJ1-4; unclear D gene. This TCR came from a woman in her forties with active COVID-19. The sample consisted of peripheral blood. The CDR3 DNA follows: TGTGCCAGCAGCTTAGATAGCTTCGGCCTTTTGGGTGGACTGTTTTTT. Translation: CASSLDSFGLLGGLFF.